Described below is a single T cell receptor beta chain sequence and its context. The antigen is undetermined. Libraries were UMI-labeled 5' RACE TRB cDNA. One entry per CDR3 protein, without DNA, is what TCRdb gives after re-calling the 5' RACE reads. This repertoire comprises some 66,000 distinct CDR3 sequences; its ten largest clones make up roughly 1.5%. The data were obtained in a study of CXCR3-negative and CXCR3-positive naive CD8 T cells. Study-wide findings and caveats: TCR interaction strength was inferred from TRB CDR3 physicochemistry, as CD5 matched across naive subsets. Both naive subsets had comparably high diversity; memory CD8+ cells much lower.

The CDR3 extends over 12 amino acids. In germline, CDR1 is SQVTM, CDR2 ANQGSEA. Cells classed as naive CD8+ T cells were CD45RO-CCR7+CD27+CD95-. V usage is TRBV29-1 and J usage is TRBJ2-7. This receptor was taken from a human donor in good health. Some clones in this sample may be carry-over from other donors' samples. The sequenced sample was naive CXCR3- CD8+ T cells from blood. As to subset: CD45RO-CCR7+CD27+CD95- naive CD8+ T cells lacking CXCR3 (TNR3-). The CDR3 is CSVVANSYEQYF.